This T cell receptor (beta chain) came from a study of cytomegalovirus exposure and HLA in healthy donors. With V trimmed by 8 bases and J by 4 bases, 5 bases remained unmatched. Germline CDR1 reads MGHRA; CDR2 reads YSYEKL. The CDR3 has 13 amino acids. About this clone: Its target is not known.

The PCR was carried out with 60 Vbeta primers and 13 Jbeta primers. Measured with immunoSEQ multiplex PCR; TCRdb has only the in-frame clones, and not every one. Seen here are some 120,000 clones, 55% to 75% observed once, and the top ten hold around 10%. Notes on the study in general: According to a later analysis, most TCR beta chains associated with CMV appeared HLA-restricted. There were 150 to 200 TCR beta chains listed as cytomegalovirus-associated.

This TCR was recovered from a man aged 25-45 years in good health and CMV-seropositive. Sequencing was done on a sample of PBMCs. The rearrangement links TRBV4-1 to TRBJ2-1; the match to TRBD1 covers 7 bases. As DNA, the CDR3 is TGCGCCAGCGGCGGACAGGATTACAATGAGCAGTTCTTC. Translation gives CASGGQDYNEQFF.